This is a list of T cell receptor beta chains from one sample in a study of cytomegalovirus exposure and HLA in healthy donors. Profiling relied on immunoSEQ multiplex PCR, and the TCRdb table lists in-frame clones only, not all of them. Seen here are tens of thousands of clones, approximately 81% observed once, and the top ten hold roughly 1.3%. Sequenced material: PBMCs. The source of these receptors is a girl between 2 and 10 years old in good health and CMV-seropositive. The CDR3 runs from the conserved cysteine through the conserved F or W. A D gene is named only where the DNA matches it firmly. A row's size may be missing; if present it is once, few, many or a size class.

TGTGCCAGCAGCCAGGGGGGTGAGCAGTACTTC,CASSQGGEQYF,few,TRBV27,TRBJ2-7,-
TGCGCCAGCAGCCAAGGGACAGGGGACAATCAGCCCCAGCATTTT,CASSQGTGDNQPQHF,-,TRBV4-1,TRBJ1-5,TRBD1
TGTGCCAGCAGTGCTGACAGTTACACTGAAGCTTTCTTT,CASSADSYTEAFF,-,TRBV2,TRBJ1-1,-
TGCAGCGTTGAAGAGTTTTGGACAGGGGTTAACGAGCAGTACTTC,CSVEEFWTGVNEQYF,-,TRBV29-1,TRBJ2-7,TRBD1
TGTGCCTGGGATGCGGACAGTCCCTACGAGCAGTACTTC,CAWDADSPYEQYF,-,TRBV30,TRBJ2-7,-
TGTGCCATCGGGACAGGCCTCCAAGAGACCCAGTACTTC,CAIGTGLQETQYF,-,TRBV10-3,TRBJ2-5,TRBD1
TGTGCCAGCAGCGTCGGGACAGGGGAGGAAAAACTGTTTTTT,CASSVGTGEEKLFF,-,TRBV28,TRBJ1-4,TRBD1
TGCGCCAGCAGTCACCTACTAGCGGGAGAATCCTACGAGCAGTACTTC,CASSHLLAGESYEQYF,-,TRBV10-2,TRBJ2-7,TRBD2
TGTGCCAGCAGCCAAGTTGGCGGGAGGGCCTTATACGAGCAGTACTTC,CASSQVGGRALYEQYF,once,TRBV4-2,TRBJ2-7,TRBD2
TGTGCCAGCAGCCCGCACGGGGAGACCCAGTACTTC,CASSPHGETQYF,-,TRBV27,TRBJ2-5,-
TGTGCCAGCAGCTTGGACAGACCGGCTCGTGGCGGCTACACCTTC,CASSLDRPARGGYTF,-,TRBV5-8,TRBJ1-2,-
TGTGCCAGCAGTGCGACAGGGGGCTCTGGAAACACCATATATTTT,CASSATGGSGNTIYF,-,TRBV2,TRBJ1-3,TRBD1
TGTGCCAGTAGTACCCTAGCGGACAGTTACACTGAAGCTTTCTTT,CASSTLADSYTEAFF,-,TRBV19,TRBJ1-1,-
TGTGCCAGCAGCTTAGATCAGGTCTACGAGCAGTACTTC,CASSLDQVYEQYF,-,TRBV7-8,TRBJ2-7,-
TGTGCCAGCAGTCTAACCGGGACTAGCATTTCCTACGAGCAGTACTTC,CASSLTGTSISYEQYF,-,TRBV27,TRBJ2-7,TRBD2
TGTGCCAGTAGTGTCGGACTAGCGGCCTCCTACGAGCAGTACTTC,CASSVGLAASYEQYF,-,TRBV19,TRBJ2-7,TRBD2
TGTGCCAGCAGCTTAGCGACTAGCGGGAGCCCCGGGGAGCTGTTTTTT,CASSLATSGSPGELFF,-,TRBV13,TRBJ2-2,TRBD2
TGCGCCAGCAGACCGCAGGCTGACTCCTACGAGCAGTACTTC,CASRPQADSYEQYF,few,TRBV5-1,TRBJ2-7,-
TGTGCCAGCAGTTACTCGGATGGTCAGCGGGAGGTGGGGGAGCAGTACTTC,CASSYSDGQREVGEQYF,-,TRBV6-7,TRBJ2-7,TRBD2
TGTGCCAGCAGTTTATGGGGACAGCCCTCCTACGAGCAGTACTTC,CASSLWGQPSYEQYF,-,TRBV28,TRBJ2-7,TRBD1